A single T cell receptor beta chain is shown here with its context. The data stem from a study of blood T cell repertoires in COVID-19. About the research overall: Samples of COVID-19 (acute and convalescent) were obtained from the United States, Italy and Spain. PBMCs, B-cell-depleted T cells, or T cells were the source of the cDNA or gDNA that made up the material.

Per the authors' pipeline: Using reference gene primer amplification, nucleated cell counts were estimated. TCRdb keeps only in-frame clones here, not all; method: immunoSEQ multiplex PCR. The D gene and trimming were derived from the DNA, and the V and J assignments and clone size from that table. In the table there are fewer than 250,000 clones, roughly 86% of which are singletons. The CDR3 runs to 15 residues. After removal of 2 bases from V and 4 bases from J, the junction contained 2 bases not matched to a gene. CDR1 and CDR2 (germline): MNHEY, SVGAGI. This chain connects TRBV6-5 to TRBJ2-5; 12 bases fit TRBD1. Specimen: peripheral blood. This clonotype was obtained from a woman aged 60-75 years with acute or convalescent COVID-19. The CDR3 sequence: CASSYGDRGPETQYF. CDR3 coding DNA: TGTGCCAGCAGTTACGGGGACAGGGGGCCAGAGACCCAGTACTTC.